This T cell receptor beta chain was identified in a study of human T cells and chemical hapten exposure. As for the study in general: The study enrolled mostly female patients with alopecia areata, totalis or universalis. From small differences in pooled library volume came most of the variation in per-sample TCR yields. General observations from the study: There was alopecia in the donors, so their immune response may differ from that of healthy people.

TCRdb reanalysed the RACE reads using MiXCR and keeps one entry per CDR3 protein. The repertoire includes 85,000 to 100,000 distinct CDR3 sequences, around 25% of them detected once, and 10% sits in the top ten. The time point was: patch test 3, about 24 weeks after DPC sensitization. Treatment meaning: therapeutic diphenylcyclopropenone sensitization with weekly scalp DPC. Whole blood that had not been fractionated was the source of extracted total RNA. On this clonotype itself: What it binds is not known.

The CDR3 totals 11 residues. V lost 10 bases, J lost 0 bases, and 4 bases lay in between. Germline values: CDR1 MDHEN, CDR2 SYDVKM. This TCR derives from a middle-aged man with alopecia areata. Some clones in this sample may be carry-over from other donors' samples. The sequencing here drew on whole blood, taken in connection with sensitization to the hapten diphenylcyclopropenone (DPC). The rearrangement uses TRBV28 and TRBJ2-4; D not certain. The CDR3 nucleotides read TGTGCCATTGTAGCCAAAAACATTCAGTACTTC. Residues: CAIVAKNIQYF.